The text below deals with one T cell receptor (beta chain). Its antigen is undetermined. Documented treatment: oral pan-JAK inhibitor, 5-10 mg twice daily. The V gene's germline CDR1 is MNHEY and CDR2 SMNVEV (reference sequence). The V end was cut by 0 bases, the J end by 0 bases, with 12 bases between. There are 18 residues in the CDR3. This specimen belongs to a study of CD8+ T cells in alopecia areata. RNA extraction and reverse transcription yielded cDNA as sequencing template. Repertoires were generated with immunoSEQ multiplex PCR, while TCRdb's copy carries only in-frame clones and drops some. There are roughly 100,000 clones in the sample; roughly 60% occur only once, and about 17% lies in the top ten. Study-level findings and limits: Mice showed TCR sharing more clearly than patients did, possibly owing to HLA.

The origin of this receptor is a human donor with alopecia areata. This chain links TRBV27 with TRBJ2-6; D gene uncertain. The sample consisted of CD8+ T cells sorted from blood, taken at approximately week 55, from a patient treated with tofacitinib. The CDR3: CASSLSLVGNSGANVLTF. DNA for the CDR3: TGTGCCAGCAGTTTATCTTTGGTGGGGAACTCTGGGGCCAACGTCCTGACTTTC.